Listed here are 2 T cell receptor beta chains from one sample, sequenced in a study of blood T cell repertoires in COVID-19. The repertoire was sequenced with immunoSEQ multiplex PCR; TCRdb's copy has only in-frame clones and lacks some. The table has 150,000 to 180,000 clones, about 85% seen once; the top ten hold 0.63%. Sequencing input: peripheral blood. Receptors were obtained from a man aged 55 to 70 with COVID-19, enrolled during active disease.

This clone was seen once. The chain recombines TRBV14 with TRBJ1-1, with D perhaps matching TRBD1 (5 bases). Trimming cost V 4 bases and J 4 bases, with 13 bases left between them. The CDR3 loop spans 14 amino acids. Germline loops: CDR1 SGHDN, CDR2 FVKESK. CDR3 residues: CASSPLGGGTEAFF. The CDR3 DNA is TGTGCCAGCAGCCCCTTGGGCGGGGGCACTGAAGCTTTCTTT.

The V and J genes are TRBV4-3 and TRBJ2-6, with D hard to call. Per the germline V gene, CDR1 is LGHNA and CDR2 is YSLEER. CDR3 size: 15 residues. With 1 base removed from V and 1 base from J, the gap between germline ends came to 5 bases. As DNA, the CDR3 is TGCGCCAGCAGCCAAGGACAATCTGGGGCCAACGTCCTGACTTTC. As protein: CASSQGQSGANVLTF.